Reported below is one TCR beta chain. This clonotype was counted at least ten times. Its cognate antigen has yet to be identified. Per-nucleotide qualities are absent, and no much larger clonotype sits a single base away. The source of the sample is a study of T cells in Graves' hyperthyroidism and ophthalmopathy (dated by TCRdb to between 2018 and 2021). The study in broad terms: To identify distinguishing TCR V-J signatures, a discovery cohort of around 100 patients was used, comprising some 43 with Graves' ophthalmopathy and about 59 with stable Graves' hyperthyroidism. Prospective prediction of ophthalmopathy was tested in an independent validation cohort of approximately 18 hyperthyroidism patients and 17 patients who later progressed to ophthalmopathy. The 75 to 100 discovery patients were divided at random into training and test sets in a 7:3 ratio. In several Graves' hyperthyroidism patients, the study also compared T-cell repertoires from thyroid tissue with T-cell repertoires from blood. Following sampling, methimazole starting at 30 mg daily was given to hyperthyroidism patients, and high-dose intravenous methylprednisolone was given to ophthalmopathy patients. The paper reports TCR Vbeta CDR3 sequencing of approximately 140 peripheral blood samples: around 41 ophthalmopathy, under 80 hyperthyroidism and approximately 17 progressor patients.

Overall results and qualifications from the work: Most expanded thyroid clonotypes (frequency above 0.001) were also detected in blood, a finding suggesting that blood repertoires may reflect thyroid immune responses. Ophthalmopathy was separated from stable hyperthyroidism by a 13 V-J signature model, with around 90% sensitivity and about 81% specificity obtained in cross-validation and 80%/75% obtained in testing. No statistical method was used to fix the sample size in advance, and group allocation was not hidden from the investigators. In validation, the model predicted progression to ophthalmopathy with about 71% sensitivity and less than 80% specificity, a median of 6.5 months before onset.

Including cysteine and phenylalanine, the CDR3 has 12 amino acids. CDR3 DNA only is kept here, 36 bases in frame from base 1. The germline V gene yields SQVTM for CDR1 and ANQGSEA for CDR2. V has 5 bases trimmed and J has 9 bases trimmed; junction bases matching no gene number 6. The TCR beta CDR3 regions were amplified from RNA transcripts. For the first round of RT-PCR on the TCR CDR3, the HTBI primer set was used together with the Qiagen OneStep RT-PCR kit. The libraries were constructed in a second round of multiplex PCR and then size-selected and purified. Sequencing of the libraries was done on an Illumina HiSeq2000 using paired-end 100 bp reads. Per the original workflow: Raw data were processed with SOAPnuke, discarding reads with adapters, uncalled bases, mean Phred below 15, or no exact constant-primer or identifier match. High-quality paired reads were merged using COPE v1.2.5, and each unique nucleotide sequence was defined as a clonotype. MiTCR v1.1 was used to align clonotypes to the IMGT TRBV, TRBD and TRBJ reference segments. Analysis was restricted to V-J combinations with a frequency above 0.0001, which covered approximately 99% of repertoires. The TCS score was defined as F50 (clonal expansion) divided by E x V (chaos), with BLOSUM62-based TCRdist calculated between CDR3 peptides within each V-J. Welch's t-statistics and random forest reduced some 510 V-J features to 10 to 15, which were used in a naive Bayes classifier (R e1071). The public reads were reanalyzed by TCRdb: fastp trimming at Q25, MiXCR alignment, in-frame beta chains only. Each entry is one CDR3 protein sequence, shown with its most common DNA and genes. These V and J calls originate from TCRdb's pipeline instead of the authors' own analysis. Recorded for this sample are approximately 560,000 distinct CDR3 sequences; roughly 46% of them occurred a single time. Together, the top ten hold 8.2% of the sample.

A patient counted as having stable Graves' hyperthyroidism if no progression to ophthalmopathy occurred over 18 months of follow-up. Hyperthyroidism patients were newly diagnosed, with disease duration under 2 months, and aged 18 to 65 years. Exclusion was applied to patients with uncontrolled infections, other autoimmune diseases, pregnancy or lactation. Clinical symptoms, serum thyroxine and TRAb, thyroid ultrasound, and orbital computed tomography formed the basis for the diagnoses. Total RNA was extracted using Trizol reagent, and RNA quality was assessed on an Agilent 2100 Bioanalyzer. Source material: peripheral blood or thyroid tissue (not recorded which). This sequence uses TRBV29-1 and TRBJ1-1, with TRBD1 matching 10 junction bases. The source of this sequence is a young woman with Graves' hyperthyroidism. Donor details come from another sample of the same person, matched by shared clones. The DNA reads as follows: TGCAGCGTTCCCAGGGACAGGGGAAAAGCTTTCTTT. Its protein is CSVPRDRGKAFF.